This record looks at one TCR beta chain sequence and its context. This sample was included in a study of spatial heterogeneity in lung cancer. Documented time point: sample taken at primary tumor resection. Whole RNA, which was extracted from tumor, nontumor lung tissue or frozen PBMC, was sequenced without any cell sorting. The germline V gene encodes CDR1 LGHDT and CDR2 YNNKEL (reference sequence). Trimming removed 4 bases at V and 3 bases at J, with 9 bases between. The CDR3 spans 13 residues. TCRdb ran MiXCR on the 5' RACE reads and lists one entry per CDR3 protein. Of 60,000 to 65,000 distinct CDR3 sequences detected, roughly 8% appear once; the ten largest clones hold roughly 16%.

The sample was PBMCs, taken at surgery. The receptor comes from a female donor with early-stage non-small cell lung cancer. V gene TRBV3-1 combines with J gene TRBJ1-1; D not resolved. CDR3 DNA sequence: TGTGCCAGCAGCCTCACCTTGGACACTGAAGCTTTCTTT. It is translated as CASSLTLDTEAFF.